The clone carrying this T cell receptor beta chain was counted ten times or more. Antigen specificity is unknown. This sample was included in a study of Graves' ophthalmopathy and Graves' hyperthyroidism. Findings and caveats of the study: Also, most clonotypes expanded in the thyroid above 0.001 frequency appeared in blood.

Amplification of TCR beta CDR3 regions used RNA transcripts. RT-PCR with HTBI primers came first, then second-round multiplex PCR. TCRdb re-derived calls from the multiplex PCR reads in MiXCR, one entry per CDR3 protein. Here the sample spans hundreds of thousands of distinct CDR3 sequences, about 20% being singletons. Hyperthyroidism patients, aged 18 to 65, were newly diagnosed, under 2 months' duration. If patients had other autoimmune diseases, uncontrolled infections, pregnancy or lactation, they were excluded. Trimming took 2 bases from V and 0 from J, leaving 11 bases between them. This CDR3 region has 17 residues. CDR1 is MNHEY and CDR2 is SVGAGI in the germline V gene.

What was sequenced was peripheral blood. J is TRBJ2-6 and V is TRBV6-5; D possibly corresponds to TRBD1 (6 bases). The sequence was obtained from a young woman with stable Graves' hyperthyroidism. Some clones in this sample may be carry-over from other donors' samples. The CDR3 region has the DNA TGTGCCAGCAGTTACGAGACAGGAGTCTCTGGGGCCAACGTCCTGACTTTC. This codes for CASSYETGVSGANVLTF.